This T cell receptor beta chain appears in the sequencing data of a study of T cell responses to AZD1222 COVID-19 vaccine. Whole-study findings and limits: Just five or six AZD1222 recipients were seropositive at baseline.

As concerns this clone: Antigen: not known.

The repertoire was sequenced with immunoSEQ multiplex PCR; TCRdb's copy has only in-frame clones and lacks some. In the table there are 200,000 to 250,000 clones, 93% of which are singletons. Germline CDR1 and CDR2: SGHTA and FQGNSA. CDR3 size: 14 residues. V lost 4 bases and J lost 6, with 10 bases in between. J is TRBJ1-6 and V is TRBV7-2; D possibly corresponds to TRBD1 (6 bases). This TCR derives from an adult in good health. This specimen consisted of peripheral blood, obtained on day 0 of MenACWY control vaccination. This CDR3 is CASSSDSGNSPLHF. CDR3 DNA: TGTGCCAGCAGCTCGGACAGCGGTAATTCACCCCTCCACTTT.